Presented here are 25 T cell receptor beta chains from one specimen sequenced in a study of T-cell reconstitution after alpha-beta-depleted transplantation in children. As it was prepared, the TCRbeta library received unique molecular identifiers. A single record per CDR3 protein comes from TCRdb applying MiXCR to the PCR reads. This sample carries a few hundred thousand distinct CDR3 sequences, 9.5% to 13% of them seen once, and the ten largest clones take 28%. This sample comprised PBMCs, obtained before TCRalphabeta/CD19-depleted stem cell transplant. The receptor set was obtained from a child under three years old with acute myeloid leukemia, due to receive a stem cell transplant.

This clonotype has ten or more counts. This chain joins TRBV27 and TRBJ2-3; 9 bases are a match to TRBD1. The CDR3 extends over 13 amino acids. Germline CDR1 MNHEY, CDR2 SMNVEV (reference sequence). V was pared by 8 bases and J by 2 bases, with 2 bases of the junction left unmatched. This CDR3 is CASRTGATDTQYF. In nucleotides, the CDR3 is TGTGCCAGCCGGACAGGGGCCACAGATACGCAGTATTTT.

This clonotype came up many times. The chain employs TRBV5-1 and TRBJ2-1; D call uncertain. The germline V gene has CDR1 SGHRS and CDR2 YFSETQ. The germline V and J ends were trimmed by 4 bases and 1 base, with 12 bases remaining between them. The CDR3 totals 15 residues. As DNA, the CDR3 is TGCGCCAGCAGCCCCGGTCCGAGGTCCTACAATGAGCAGTTCTTC. It translates to CASSPGPRSYNEQFF. The full variable domain, its missing parts supplied by reference TRBV5-1 and TRBJ2-1, is KAGVTQTPRYLIKTRGQQVTLSCSPISGHRSVSWYQQTPGQGLQFLFEYFSETQRNKGNFPGRFSGRQFSNSRSEMNVSTLELGDSALYLCASSPGPRSYNEQFFGPGTRLTVL.

The sample holds many counts of this clonotype. V is TRBV12-3 or TRBV12-4 and J is TRBJ1-5; unclear D gene. This CDR3 spans 15 amino acids. V was shortened by 6 bases and J by 3 bases, with 15 bases between the two germline ends. The CDR3 protein is CASSTLGTLNQPQHF. The DNA of the CDR3 is TGTGCCAGCAGCACCCTAGGTACCCTCAATCAGCCCCAGCATTTT.

This clonotype was seen many times. V is TRBV6-2 or TRBV6-3 and J is TRBJ1-5; a weak D match, TRBD1 (5 bases). CDR3 length: 15 residues. Germline V lookup: CDR1 MNHEY, CDR2 SVGEGT. Trimming cost V 1 base and J 0 bases, with 7 bases left between them. The CDR3 reads CASSYWGYSNQPQHF. Written as DNA, the CDR3 is TGTGCCAGCAGTTACTGGGGCTATAGCAATCAGCCCCAGCATTTT.

V usage is TRBV5-1 and J usage is TRBJ1-4, with 9 bases identical to TRBD1. Per germline, CDR1 SGHRS and CDR2 YFSETQ. Trimming removed 1 base from V and 6 bases from J; junction bases left unmatched: 4. The CDR3 totals 15 residues. The CDR3: CASSLRGTGYEKLFF. CDR3 bases: TGCGCCAGCAGCTTGAGGGGGACAGGGTATGAAAAACTGTTTTTT.

This clonotype has ten or more counts. The genes are TRBV7-2 and TRBJ2-3; TRBD1 might be the D (5 bases). V lost 1 base and J 0 bases, leaving 14 bases between the germline ends. CDR3 size: 17 residues. CDR1 is SGHTA, CDR2 FQGNSA, per germline. CDR3 sequence: CASSLVGYGASTDTQYF. As DNA, the CDR3 is TGTGCCAGCAGCTTAGTCGGATATGGGGCAAGCACAGATACGCAGTATTTT.

This clonotype came up many times. The chain combines TRBV28 with TRBJ2-1; TRBD1 matches 9 bases. The germline gives CDR1 MDHEN, CDR2 SYDVKM. The V segment lost 0 bases and the J segment 3 bases; nucleotides outside the gene matches: 0. The CDR3 loop spans 15 amino acids. The chain's CDR3 is CASSLWTGGYNEQFF. CDR3 DNA: TGTGCCAGCAGTTTATGGACAGGGGGCTACAATGAGCAGTTCTTC.

The chain uses TRBV11-3 and TRBJ2-7; D is undetermined. With 8 bases removed from V and 3 bases from J, the gap between germline ends came to 11 bases. Germline assignment: CDR1 SGHNT and CDR2 YENEEA. The CDR3 is 12 residues long. CDR3 nucleotide sequence: TGTGCCAGCCGGTCTAACCACTACGAGCAGTACTTC. Its translation is CASRSNHYEQYF. Drawing the rest from reference TRBV11-3 and TRBJ2-7, the complete variable domain is EAGVVQSPRYKIIEKKQPVAFWCNPISGHNTLYWYLQNLGQGPELLIRYENEEAVDDSQLPKDRFSAERLKGVDSTLKIQPAELGDSAVYLCASRSNHYEQYFGPGTRLTVT.

There are many counts of this clonotype. V usage is TRBV28 and J usage is TRBJ2-7, with TRBD1 matching 11 bases. The CDR3 is made up of 15 amino acids. With 4 bases clipped from V and 3 bases from J, the junction kept 5 bases outside the gene matches. Germline CDR1 MDHEN, CDR2 SYDVKM. The CDR3 coding sequence is TGTGCCAGCAGTTCCGGGACAGGGGGGCTCTACGAGCAGTACTTC. This sequence encodes CASSSGTGGLYEQYF. Full variable domain (outside the CDR3, taken from reference TRBV28 and TRBJ2-7): DVKVTQSSRYLVKRTGEKVFLECVQDMDHENMFWYRQDPGLGLRLIYFSYDVKMKEKGDIPEGYSVSREKKERFSLILESASTNQTSMYLCASSSGTGGLYEQYFGPGTRLTVT.

The rearrangement joins TRBV20-1 to TRBJ2-1; D gene uncertain. This CDR3 spans 16 amino acids. Between the trimmed V and J ends, which lost 5 bases and 3 bases, there was a span of 20 bases. Per germline, CDR1 DFQATT and CDR2 SNEGSKA (reference sequence). This chain's CDR3 is CSARLLSRLGYNEQFF. The CDR3, as DNA: TGCAGTGCTCGCCTTCTATCTAGGCTGGGCTACAATGAGCAGTTCTTC.

This clonotype occurred many times. This chain connects TRBV10-3 to TRBJ1-5; D is ambiguous. This CDR3 contains 16 residues. V was clipped by 2 bases and J by 0 bases, with 11 bases between them. Germline CDR1 is ENHRY and CDR2 is SYGVKD. The CDR3 sequence is CAISERAPNSNQPQHF. The CDR3 region has the DNA TGTGCCATCAGTGAGAGAGCACCGAATAGCAATCAGCCCCAGCATTTT.

This clonotype has a count of ten or more. The V and J genes are TRBV7-2 and TRBJ2-1; 11 nucleotides match TRBD1. Unmatched junction bases numbered 4, after V lost 1 base and J lost 2 bases. The CDR3 loop spans 17 amino acids. In germline, CDR1 is SGHTA, CDR2 FQGNSA. CDR3 coding DNA: TGTGCCAGCAGCTTAGTGAGGGACAGGGGGGCCTACAATGAGCAGTTCTTC. It specifies CASSLVRDRGAYNEQFF.

Sample share makes this clonotype medium-sized. This sequence joins TRBV7-8 and TRBJ2-2; D gene uncertain. CDR1 and CDR2 from the germline V gene are SGHVS and FQNEAQ. V was clipped by 5 bases and J by 9 bases, with 10 bases between them. The CDR3 consists of 12 residues. The CDR3 here is CASSLLTRELFF. The CDR3 DNA reads as TGTGCCAGCAGCCTACTAACTCGGGAGCTGTTTTTT.

This clonotype was recorded at least ten times. The rearrangement uses TRBV20-1 and TRBJ2-3; TRBD2 is a possible D gene (6 bases). Trimming took 5 bases from V and 4 from J, leaving 13 bases between them. The CDR3 length is 13 residues. The germline gives CDR1 DFQATT, CDR2 SNEGSKA (reference sequence). CDR3 nucleotide sequence: TGCAGTGCTTATTTTGGGAGGTCAGATACGCAGTATTTT. Its protein is CSAYFGRSDTQYF.

This clonotype was detected ten times or more. The rearrangement links TRBV9 to TRBJ2-2, with 9 positions matching TRBD2. The CDR3 is 16 amino acids. Germline CDR1 SGDLS, CDR2 YYNGEE. The junction had 5 bases not matched to a gene; V was cut back by 0 bases and J by 5 bases. Written as DNA, the CDR3 is TGTGCCAGCAGCGTAGTCTCGAGCGGGGGGACCGGGGAGCTGTTTTTT. Protein product: CASSVVSSGGTGELFF.

This clonotype was recorded many times. J is TRBJ2-1 and V is TRBV28; the match to TRBD1 covers 12 bases. V lost 5 bases to trimming and J lost 7 bases; unmatched junction nucleotides: 6. Germline V gene lookup returns CDR1 MDHEN and CDR2 SYDVKM. The CDR3 totals 15 residues. The CDR3 bases are TGTGCCAGCAGTAATCCGGGACAGGGGGCAAATGAGCAGTTCTTC. It is translated as CASSNPGQGANEQFF.

This rearrangement joins TRBV12-3 or TRBV12-4 to TRBJ2-1; the match to TRBD1 covers 10 bases. The CDR3 extends over 15 amino acids. Trimming removed 6 bases from V and 3 bases from J; junction bases left unmatched: 5. The CDR3 nucleotides are TGTGCCAGCAGCCCCCGGGACAGGGGCTACAATGAGCAGTTCTTC. It encodes CASSPRDRGYNEQFF.

The J gene is TRBJ1-1, the V gene TRBV20-1; D ambiguous. The CDR3 is made up of 13 amino acids. V dropped 3 bases and J dropped 10 bases, with 18 bases sitting between them. Germline values: CDR1 DFQATT, CDR2 SNEGSKA (reference sequence). CDR3 residues: CSARPGILVGAFF. CDR3 in DNA: TGCAGTGCTAGGCCGGGCATCCTGGTTGGAGCTTTCTTT.

This clonotype has at least ten counts. The rearrangement joins TRBV11-1 to TRBJ2-7, with 14 bases matching TRBD2. Per germline, CDR1 SGHAT and CDR2 FQDESV (reference sequence). There are 18 residues in the CDR3. The V segment lost 4 bases and the J segment 5 bases; nucleotides outside the gene matches: 13. CDR3 sequence reads: CASSSLWGLAGERDEQYF. DNA of the CDR3: TGTGCCAGCAGCTCGCTTTGGGGACTAGCGGGAGAAAGGGACGAGCAGTACTTC.

This clonotype was counted many times. The chain links TRBV2 to TRBJ2-5; D remains ambiguous. Deletions cut 6 bases from V and 0 bases from J, with 14 bases between. Per the germline V gene, CDR1 is SNHLY and CDR2 is FYNNEI. This CDR3 has 15 residues. CDR3 sequence reads: CASRRKLMYQETQYF. The CDR3 nucleotides are TGTGCCAGCAGGAGGAAGCTTATGTACCAAGAGACCCAGTACTTC. Together with reference TRBV2 and TRBJ2-5, the CDR3 gives the full variable domain: EPEVTQTPSHQVTQMGQEVILRCVPISNHLYFYWYRQILGQKVEFLVSFYNNEISEKSEIFDDQFSVERPDGSNFTLKIRSTKLEDSAMYFCASRRKLMYQETQYFGPGTRLLVL.

This chain joins TRBV10-2 and TRBJ2-7; 9 positions agree with TRBD1. The CDR3 sequence is 15 residues long. Germline loops: CDR1 WSHSY, CDR2 SAAADI. V was clipped by 6 bases and J by 6 bases; unmatched bases: 12. CDR3 loop: CASRSPGQGPTEQYF. CDR3 sequence (DNA): TGCGCCAGCAGATCACCGGGACAGGGACCTACCGAGCAGTACTTC.

The chain uses TRBV4-2 and TRBJ2-5; TRBD2 aligns across 12 bases. CDR1 and CDR2 from the germline V gene are LGHNA and YNFKEQ. The J segment lost 4 bases and the V segment lost 3 bases, leaving 6 bases of the junction unmatched. This CDR3 region has 16 residues. For the CDR3, the DNA is TGTGCCAGCAGCCACCGACTAGCGGGAGAAAGAGAGACCCAGTACTTC. Protein sequence: CASSHRLAGERETQYF.

In its sample, this clonotype was seen many times. The chain couples TRBV18 to TRBJ2-7; possible D gene TRBD1, 5 bases. The V gene's germline CDR1 is KGHSH and CDR2 LQKENI. The CDR3 runs 12 residues. Trimming cost V 2 bases and J 5 bases, with 7 bases left between them. Here the CDR3 reads CASSPKGNEQYF. The CDR3 coding sequence is TGTGCCAGCTCACCAAAGGGGAACGAGCAGTACTTC.

The chain links TRBV5-1 to TRBJ2-5; D remains unclear. The V and J ends lost 2 bases and 5 bases respectively, with 13 bases between them. The germline CDR1 and CDR2 sequences are SGHRS and YFSETQ. CDR3 length: 14 amino acids. As DNA, the CDR3 is TGCGCCAGCAGCTTCGACACTGCCGGGGAGACCCAGTACTTC. Its translation: CASSFDTAGETQYF.

This clonotype was recorded many times. This chain uses TRBV28 with TRBJ2-3, with a possible D match to TRBD1 (5 bases). This CDR3 has 17 amino acids. CDR1 MDHEN and CDR2 SYDVKM come from the germline V gene. V was cut by 4 bases and J by 0 bases, with 17 bases left in between. The CDR3 DNA follows: TGTGCCAGCAGTTCCTTCGCGCGGACAACTAGCACAGATACGCAGTATTTT. Its protein is CASSSFARTTSTDTQYF.